Presented here are 5 T cell receptor beta chains from one specimen sequenced in a study of blood T cell repertoires in COVID-19. Using immunoSEQ multiplex PCR, the repertoire was profiled, and TCRdb retains in-frame clones only, with some absent. The table has nearly 250,000 clones, approximately 84% seen once. Sequenced sample: peripheral blood. These receptors came from a woman of 80 years or more with acute or convalescent COVID-19.

This clone was observed a handful of times. V is TRBV15 and J is TRBJ1-5, with 7 bases aligning to TRBD1. V dropped 0 bases and J dropped 4; count of bases not matched to a gene: 3. The CDR3 is 15 residues long. Germline-derived CDR1 and CDR2 are LNHNV and YYDKDF (reference sequence). CDR3: CATSRDRGKNQPQHF. The DNA for the CDR3 is TGTGCCACCAGCAGAGACAGGGGGAAAAATCAGCCCCAGCATTTT. Filled out from reference TRBV15 and TRBJ1-5, the complete variable domain reads DAMVIQNPRYQVTQFGKPVTLSCSQTLNHNVMYWYQQKSSQAPKLLFHYYDKDFNNEADTPDNFQSRRPNTSFCFLDIRSPGLGDTAMYLCATSRDRGKNQPQHFGDGTRLSIL.

The chain links TRBV19 to TRBJ2-3; 8 bases fit TRBD2. After removal of 9 bases from V and 2 bases from J, the junction contained 10 bases not matched to a gene. Germline V gives CDR1 LNHDA, CDR2 SQIVND (reference sequence). This CDR3 contains 15 residues. For the CDR3, the DNA is TGTGCCAGCAAACTAGCGGCCCCTGCCACAGATACGCAGTATTTT. Amino acids: CASKLAAPATDTQYF.

V is TRBV19 and J is TRBJ1-1, with D maybe TRBD1 (6 bases). V dropped 9 bases and J dropped 7 bases, with 21 bases sitting between them. Germline V CDR1 and CDR2: LNHDA, SQIVND (reference sequence). The CDR3 runs to 14 residues. CDR3 sequence: CASVERTGHREAFF. The CDR3 region has the DNA TGTGCCAGCGTGGAAAGGACGGGACACCGTGAAGCTTTCTTT.

This clone occurred once. The J gene is TRBJ1-1, the V gene TRBV11-1; maybe TRBD1 (5 bases). The CDR3 has 16 residues. V gave up 1 base and J gave up 0 bases, with 12 bases separating them. Germline CDR1 is SGHAT and CDR2 is FQDESV (reference sequence). CDR3: CASSLVGGRVNTEAFF. DNA of the CDR3: TGTGCCAGCAGCTTAGTCGGGGGAAGAGTGAACACTGAAGCTTTCTTT.

This clone was picked up a small number of times. The chain carries TRBV28 and TRBJ1-5, with TRBD1 identical over 8 bases. Germline values: CDR1 MDHEN, CDR2 SYDVKM. The length of the CDR3 is 14 residues. The V segment lost 8 bases and the J segment 7 bases; nucleotides outside the gene matches: 10. Here the CDR3 DNA reads TGTGCCAGCGTATTTTCAGGGGGCATGCAGCCCCAGCATTTT. Protein: CASVFSGGMQPQHF.